This TCR beta chain was recorded in a study of PD-L1 blockade in urothelial cancer. On the study more broadly: From 0 to 3 prior chemotherapy regimens had been given to the patients.

Time point noted: peripheral blood 6 weeks after treatment start. Profiling relied on immunoSEQ multiplex PCR, and the TCRdb table lists in-frame clones only, not all of them. The sample has around 49,000 clones, roughly 82% seen once; the top ten hold over 10%. The CDR3 loop spans 17 amino acids. Germline V gene sequence: CDR1 SGHAT, CDR2 FQNNGV. V shed 5 bases and J 4 bases; nucleotides not matched to a gene: 13. This TCR derives from a man in his fifties or sixties with urothelial cancer. The starting material was PBMCs, obtained around atezolizumab (anti-PD-L1) treatment. V gene TRBV11-2 combines with J gene TRBJ2-3; 9 nucleotides agree with TRBD2. As DNA, the CDR3 is TGTGCCAGCAGCCGACGTGGCGGGGGGGGCAGTGCAGATACGCAGTATTTT. This translates into CASSRRGGGGSADTQYF.